Following are 7 T cell receptor beta chains from one sample sequenced in a study of patients and donors after allogeneic stem cell transplantation. Each CDR3 protein is one row after TCRdb ran MiXCR on the RT-PCR reads. The sample holds about 960,000 distinct CDR3 sequences, about a sixth seen once. The sample was blood, either unsorted or a sorted T cell fraction (not recorded which). All receptors come from a human donor who was either an allogeneic HSCT recipient or a stem cell or donor lymphocyte infusion donor (not recorded which). It is not recorded whose cells these are; they may come from a transplant donor.

The rearrangement joins TRBV30 to TRBJ1-2; 7 bases align to TRBD1. Per the germline V gene, CDR1 is GTSNPN and CDR2 is SVGIG (reference sequence). The CDR3 covers 14 residues. The V segment lost 4 bases and the J segment 0 bases; nucleotides outside the gene matches: 5. The CDR3 reads CAWNADRANYGYTF. In nucleotides, the CDR3 is TGTGCCTGGAACGCAGACAGGGCTAACTATGGCTACACCTTC.

Concerning this clonotype: Germline and junction disagree at one end, which may indicate a read error. The chain couples TRBV3-1 to TRBJ1-3; 11 nucleotides agree with TRBD1. CDR3 length: 15 amino acids. Per germline, CDR1 LGHDT and CDR2 YNNKEL (reference sequence). CDR3 region: CASSRTGGSRNTIYF. The CDR3 DNA sequence: TGTGCCAGCAGTCGGACAGGGGGCTCTAGAAACACCATATATTTT.

V is TRBV12-3 or TRBV12-4 and J is TRBJ1-1; 8 bases match TRBD1. V gave up 7 bases and J gave up 8 bases; unmatched junction bases: 12. This CDR3 is 14 amino acids long. The CDR3 region is CASNSRVRTGEAFF. Written as DNA, the CDR3 is TGTGCCAGCAACTCCCGGGTCAGGACAGGGGAAGCTTTCTTT.

This clonotype was recorded a few times. The V and J genes are TRBV20-1 and TRBJ2-1; TRBD2 aligns across 10 bases. Per germline, CDR1 DFQATT and CDR2 SNEGSKA (reference sequence). This CDR3 region has 17 residues. The V segment lost 6 bases and the J segment 0 bases; nucleotides outside the gene matches: 11. In nucleotides, the CDR3 is TGCAGTGCGCAAATAGCGGGGGGTGCCAGCTCCTACAATGAGCAGTTCTTC. Translated, it gives CSAQIAGGASSYNEQFF.

The chain carries TRBV18 and TRBJ1-1, with a weak D call TRBD1 (6 bases). Trimming took 4 bases from V and 7 from J, leaving 10 bases between them. The CDR3 is 12 residues long. Germline loops: CDR1 KGHSH, CDR2 LQKENI. The CDR3 reads CASSRTALEAFF. In nucleotides, the CDR3 is TGTGCCAGCTCACGGACAGCTCTTGAAGCTTTCTTT. Filled out from reference TRBV18 and TRBJ1-1, the complete variable domain reads NAGVMQNPRHLVRRRGQEARLRCSPMKGHSHVYWYRQLPEEGLKFMVYLQKENIIDESGMPKERFSAEFPKEGPSILRIQQVVRGDSAAYFCASSRTALEAFFGQGTRLTVV.

This sequence joins TRBV3-1 and TRBJ2-3, with D possibly TRBD2 on 5 matching bases. The CDR3 has 16 amino acids. The V gene's germline CDR1 is LGHDT and CDR2 YNNKEL (reference sequence). Deletions cut 2 bases from V and 4 bases from J, with 16 bases between. CDR3 DNA: TGTGCCAGCAGCCAATATGGAAGAGGGCTCGCAGATACGCAGTATTTT. This encodes CASSQYGRGLADTQYF.

This clonotype has just a few counts. J is TRBJ1-1 and V is TRBV27; D remains ambiguous. This CDR3 comprises 17 residues. Trimming stripped 1 base from V and 3 bases from J, with 18 bases between. Germline V gene sequence: CDR1 MNHEY, CDR2 SMNVEV (reference sequence). The CDR3 sequence is CASSLYVGGMLDTEAFF. Written as DNA, the CDR3 is TGTGCCAGCAGTTTATATGTGGGTGGGATGCTGGACACTGAAGCTTTCTTT.